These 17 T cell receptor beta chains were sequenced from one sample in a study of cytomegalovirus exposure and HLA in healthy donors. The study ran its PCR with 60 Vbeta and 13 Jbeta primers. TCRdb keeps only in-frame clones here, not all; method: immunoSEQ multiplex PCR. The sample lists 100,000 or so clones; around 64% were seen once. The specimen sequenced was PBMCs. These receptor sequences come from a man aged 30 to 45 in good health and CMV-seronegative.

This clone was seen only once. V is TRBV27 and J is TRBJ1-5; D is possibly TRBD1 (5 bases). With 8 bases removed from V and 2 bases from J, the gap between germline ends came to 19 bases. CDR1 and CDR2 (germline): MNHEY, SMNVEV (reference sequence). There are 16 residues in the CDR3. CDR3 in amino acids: CASRAGGGYGNQPQHF. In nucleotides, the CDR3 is TGTGCCAGCCGGGCGGGGGGTGGTTACGGCAATCAGCCCCAGCATTTT.

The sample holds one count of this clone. The CDR3 nucleotides are TGTGCCAGCAGTTACGGGACATCCCAAGAGACCCAGTACTTC. Its translation: CASSYGTSQETQYF. This chain uses TRBV6-5 with TRBJ2-5; D might be TRBD1 (6 bases). Germline CDR1 is MNHEY and CDR2 is SVGAGI. This CDR3 has 14 amino acids. V was cut by 2 bases and J by 1 base, with 8 bases left in between.

The CDR3 DNA reads TGCGCCAGCAGCCAAGGGTGGACAGGGTACAATCAGCCCCAGCATTTT. Its translation is CASSQGWTGYNQPQHF. The rearrangement joins TRBV4-1 to TRBJ1-5, with 8 bases aligning to TRBD1. The CDR3 is 16 residues long. Per the germline V gene, CDR1 is MGHRA and CDR2 is YSYEKL. V trimming: 1 base; J trimming: 3 bases; junction bases outside the gene matches: 5.

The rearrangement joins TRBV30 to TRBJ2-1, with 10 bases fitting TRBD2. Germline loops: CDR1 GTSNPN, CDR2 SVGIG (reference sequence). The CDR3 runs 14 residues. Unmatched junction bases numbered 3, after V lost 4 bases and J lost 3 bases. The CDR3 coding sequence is TGTGCCTGGACTAGCGGGAGCGGCTACAATGAGCAGTTCTTC. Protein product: CAWTSGSGYNEQFF.

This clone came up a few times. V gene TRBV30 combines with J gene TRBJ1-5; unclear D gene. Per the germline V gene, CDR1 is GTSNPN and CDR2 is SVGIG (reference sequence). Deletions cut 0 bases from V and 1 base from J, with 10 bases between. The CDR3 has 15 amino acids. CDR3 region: CAWSVYYGSNQPQHF. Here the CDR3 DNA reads TGTGCCTGGAGTGTTTACTACGGGAGCAATCAGCCCCAGCATTTT.

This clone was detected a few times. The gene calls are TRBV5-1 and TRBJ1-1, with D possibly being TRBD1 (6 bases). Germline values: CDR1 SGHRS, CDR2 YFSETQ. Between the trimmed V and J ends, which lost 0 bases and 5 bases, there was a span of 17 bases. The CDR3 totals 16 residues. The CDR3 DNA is TGCGCCAGCAGCTTGGCCCCTCCGGACCAGGGGACTGAAGCTTTCTTT. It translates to CASSLAPPDQGTEAFF.

The DNA of the CDR3 is TGTGCCAGCAGCCCAGGGACAGGGACCCATACGCAGTATTTT. Translated: CASSPGTGTHTQYF. The chain has TRBV7-9 and TRBJ2-3; 9 bases agree with TRBD1. V shed 5 bases, J shed 7 bases, and the junction held 7 bases outside the gene matches. The germline V gene has CDR1 SEHNR and CDR2 FQNEAQ (reference sequence). The CDR3 loop spans 14 amino acids.

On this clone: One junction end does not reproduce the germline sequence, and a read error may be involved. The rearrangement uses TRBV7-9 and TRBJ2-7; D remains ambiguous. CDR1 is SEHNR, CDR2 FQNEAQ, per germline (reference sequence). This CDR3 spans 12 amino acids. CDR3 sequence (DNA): TGTTCCAGCAGCCCCCACGGAGAGGAGCAGTACTTC. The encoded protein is CSSSPHGEEQYF.

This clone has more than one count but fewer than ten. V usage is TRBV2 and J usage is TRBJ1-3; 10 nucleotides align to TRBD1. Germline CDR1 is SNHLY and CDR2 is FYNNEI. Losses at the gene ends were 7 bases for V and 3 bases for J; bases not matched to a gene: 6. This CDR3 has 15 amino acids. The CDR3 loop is CASTWTGGFGNTIYF. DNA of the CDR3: TGTGCCAGCACGTGGACAGGGGGGTTTGGAAACACCATATATTTT.

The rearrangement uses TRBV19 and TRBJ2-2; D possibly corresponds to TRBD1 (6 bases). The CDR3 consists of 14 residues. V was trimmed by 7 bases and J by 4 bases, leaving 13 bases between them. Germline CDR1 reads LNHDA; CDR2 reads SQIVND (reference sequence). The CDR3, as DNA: TGTGCCAGTAATATCCAGGGGAGCACCGGGGAGCTGTTTTTT. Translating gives CASNIQGSTGELFF. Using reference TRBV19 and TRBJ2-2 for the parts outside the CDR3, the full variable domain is DGGITQSPKYLFRKEGQNVTLSCEQNLNHDAMYWYRQDPGQGLRLIYYSQIVNDFQKGDIAEGYSVSREKKESFPLTVTSAQKNPTAFYLCASNIQGSTGELFFGEGSRLTVL.

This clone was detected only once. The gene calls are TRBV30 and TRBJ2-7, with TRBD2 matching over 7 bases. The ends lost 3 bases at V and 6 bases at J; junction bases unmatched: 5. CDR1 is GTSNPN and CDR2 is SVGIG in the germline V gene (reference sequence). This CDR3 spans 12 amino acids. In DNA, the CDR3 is TGTGCCTGGAGGTTGGGCGGGAGCGAGCAGTACTTC. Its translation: CAWRLGGSEQYF.

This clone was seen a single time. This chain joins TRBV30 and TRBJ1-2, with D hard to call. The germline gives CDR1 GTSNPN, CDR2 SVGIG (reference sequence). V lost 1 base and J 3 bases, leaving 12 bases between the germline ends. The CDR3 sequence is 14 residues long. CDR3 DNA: TGTGCCTGGAGTGGGGCCGATCTTCACTATGGCTACACCTTC. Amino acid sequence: CAWSGADLHYGYTF. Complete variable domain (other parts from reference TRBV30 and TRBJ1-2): SQTIHQWPATLVQPVGSPLSLECTVEGTSNPNLYWYRQAAGRGLQLLFYSVGIGQISSEVPQNLSASRPQDRQFILSSKKLLLSDSGFYLCAWSGADLHYGYTFGSGTRLTVV.

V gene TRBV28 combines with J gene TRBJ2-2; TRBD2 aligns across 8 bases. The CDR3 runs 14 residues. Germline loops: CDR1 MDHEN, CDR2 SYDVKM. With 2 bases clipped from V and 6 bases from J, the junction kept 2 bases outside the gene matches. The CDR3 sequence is CASSLGTRPGELFF. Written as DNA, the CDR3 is TGTGCCAGCAGTTTAGGGACTAGGCCCGGGGAGCTGTTTTTT.

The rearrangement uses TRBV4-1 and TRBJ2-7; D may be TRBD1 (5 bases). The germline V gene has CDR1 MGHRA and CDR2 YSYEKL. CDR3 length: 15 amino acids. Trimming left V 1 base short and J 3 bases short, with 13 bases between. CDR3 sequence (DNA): TGCGCCAGCAGCCAAGTTGCCAGGGTACTCTACGAGCAGTACTTC. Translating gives CASSQVARVLYEQYF.

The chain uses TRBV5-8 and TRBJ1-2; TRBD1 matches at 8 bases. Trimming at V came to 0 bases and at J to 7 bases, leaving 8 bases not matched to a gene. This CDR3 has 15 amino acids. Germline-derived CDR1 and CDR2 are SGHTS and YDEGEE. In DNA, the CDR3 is TGTGCCAGCAGCTTGGTAACAGGGGGTAGGAGTGGCTACACCTTC. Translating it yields CASSLVTGGRSGYTF.

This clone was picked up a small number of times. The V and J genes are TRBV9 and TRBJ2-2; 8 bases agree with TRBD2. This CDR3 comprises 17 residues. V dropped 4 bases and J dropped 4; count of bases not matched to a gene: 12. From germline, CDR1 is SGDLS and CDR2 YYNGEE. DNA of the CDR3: TGTGCCAGCAGCCCCGGAGGAGCGGGAGAGAGCACCGGGGAGCTGTTTTTT. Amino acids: CASSPGGAGESTGELFF.

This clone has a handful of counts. The CDR3 coding sequence is TGTGCCAGCAGCCCAGACAGGGCTGCGCGCAATCAGCCCCAGCATTTT. It is translated as CASSPDRAARNQPQHF. The chain is built from TRBV7-8 and TRBJ1-5, with TRBD1 identical over 7 bases. Germline V gives CDR1 SGHVS, CDR2 FQNEAQ. This CDR3 contains 16 residues. After removal of 5 bases from V and 2 bases from J, the junction contained 9 bases not matched to a gene.